Detailed here is one T cell receptor beta chain. Its antigen is not identified. These data belong to a study of OX40 agonist ivuxolimab in advanced cancers. Study as a whole: Three dose-escalation patients had partial responses: one with hepatocellular carcinoma and two with cutaneous melanoma. Findings and caveats of the study: Antigen targets of the expanded peripheral T cells went undetermined. There were, on average, more expanded clones in CD8+ T cells than in CD4+.

Only in-frame clones appear in the TCRdb table, and some are missing; sequencing was by immunoSEQ multiplex PCR. In the table there are about 26,000 clones, about four fifths of which are singletons. The starting material was CD4+ or CD8+ T cells sorted from blood, obtained in a trial of the OX40 agonist ivuxolimab. This TCR was sampled from an adult with an advanced solid tumor such as melanoma, head and neck, liver or kidney cancer.

The CDR3 DNA reads TGTGCCAGCAGCTTAGCGCAAGTCACCGGGGAGCTGTTTTTT. Amino acids: CASSLAQVTGELFF. The chain has TRBV7-6 and TRBJ2-2; D ambiguous. CDR1 is SGHVS, CDR2 FNYEAQ, per germline. The CDR3 sequence is 14 residues long. V was shortened by 0 bases and J by 4 bases, with 6 bases between the two germline ends.